These 13 T cell receptor beta chains were all obtained from the same sample, sequenced in a study of vaccination effects on CD4 cells after COVID-19. These receptors lack a known antigen. Before sequencing, viral peptide pools were used by the ViraFEST assay to expand antigen-specific CD4+ T cells. Subsequent to a culture period of approximately 11 days, CD4+ T cells were isolated. Each participant was given two doses of one vaccine (BNT162b2 or mRNA-1273). The repertoire was sequenced with immunoSEQ multiplex PCR; TCRdb's copy has only in-frame clones and lacks some. The sample has some 61,000 clones, roughly three quarters seen once. The sample in question was CD4+ T cells from PBMCs cultured with HCoV-OC43 spike peptides, obtained after COVID-19 vaccination. The subset was: HCoV-OC43 spike overlapping peptide pool stimulation. Every receptor here comes from a human donor who received a COVID-19 vaccine.

The rearrangement joins TRBV7-8 to TRBJ2-3, with D tentatively TRBD2 (6 bases). The CDR3 length is 14 residues. Germline CDR1 and CDR2: SGHVS and FQNEAQ. V dropped 4 bases and J dropped 5 bases, with 13 bases sitting between them. In nucleotides, the CDR3 is TGTGCCAGCAGCTCCGTTTTGCGGGGAGATACGCAGTATTTT. It translates to CASSSVLRGDTQYF.

This chain uses TRBV18 with TRBJ2-5; tentative D call: TRBD1 (5 bases). Trimming cost V 2 bases and J 5 bases, with 12 bases left between them. The CDR3 consists of 14 residues. Germline V gene lookup returns CDR1 KGHSH and CDR2 LQKENI. CDR3 coding DNA: TGTGCCAGCTCACCAGGTGGGGCGGTGGAGACCCAGTACTTC. Protein product: CASSPGGAVETQYF.

A remark on this clone: Other DNA variants within this sample encode the same CDR3. The genes are TRBV29-1 and TRBJ1-1, with 9 positions matching TRBD1. J lost 2 bases, V lost 6 bases, and 1 base had no gene match. The CDR3 runs to 12 residues. Germline V CDR1 and CDR2: SQVTM, ANQGSEA. The CDR3 DNA sequence: TGCAGCGTGGACAGGGGAAACACTGAAGCTTTCTTT. Protein product: CSVDRGNTEAFF. Supplemented by reference TRBV29-1 and TRBJ1-1, the full variable domain reads SAVISQKPSRDICQRGTSLTIQCQVDSQVTMMFWYRQQPGQSLTLIATANQGSEATYESGFVIDKFPISRPNLTFSTLTVSNMSPEDSSIYLCSVDRGNTEAFFGQGTRLTVV.

This clone was detected only a few times. The chain recombines TRBV28 with TRBJ1-3, with D hard to call. This CDR3 has 14 amino acids. The germline V and J ends were trimmed by 4 bases and 8 bases, with 15 bases remaining between them. CDR1 and CDR2 (germline): MDHEN, SYDVKM. For the CDR3, the DNA is TGTGCCAGCAGTTACGACACGGAGAGGGACACCATATATTTT. Protein: CASSYDTERDTIYF.

The CDR3 sequence: CASSQWAETQYF. The CDR3 nucleotides are TGTGCCAGCAGCCAATGGGCAGAGACCCAGTACTTC. The chain couples TRBV7-8 to TRBJ2-5, with unresolved D. The CDR3 runs 12 residues. V was trimmed by 5 bases and J by 4 bases, leaving 8 bases between them. Germline V lookup: CDR1 SGHVS, CDR2 FQNEAQ.

The J gene is TRBJ2-5, the V gene TRBV25-1; D remains ambiguous. CDR3 length: 14 residues. Germline-derived CDR1 and CDR2 are MGHDK and SYGVNS. V was cut by 3 bases and J by 6 bases, with 14 bases left in between. DNA of the CDR3: TGTGCCAGCAGTGAGGCCGGTTTTTGGAAGACCCAGTACTTC. Protein product: CASSEAGFWKTQYF.

The chain combines TRBV6-5 with TRBJ1-5; unclear D gene. Germline-derived CDR1 and CDR2 are MNHEY and SVGAGI. V was cut by 7 bases and J by 5 bases, with 12 bases left in between. This CDR3 contains 13 residues. The CDR3 region is CASTAEVYQPQHF. Written as DNA, the CDR3 is TGTGCCAGCACTGCAGAGGTTTATCAGCCCCAGCATTTT.

This clone was seen only a few times. This chain joins TRBV28 and TRBJ2-7; TRBD1 matches 9 bases. Germline CDR1 MDHEN, CDR2 SYDVKM. V was pared by 5 bases and J by 3 bases, with 8 bases of the junction left unmatched. The CDR3 totals 15 residues. CDR3 sequence (DNA): TGTGCCAGCAGTCCCGGGACAGGGATGGTCTACGAGCAGTACGTC. It specifies CASSPGTGMVYEQYV.

On this clone: At the DNA level, this CDR3 is encoded by other sequences in the same sample as well. The chain combines TRBV6-5 with TRBJ2-5; TRBD1 matches at 9 bases. V was pared by 5 bases and J by 5 bases, with 3 bases of the junction left unmatched. In germline, CDR1 is MNHEY, CDR2 SVGAGI. This CDR3 is 13 amino acids long. CDR3 DNA: TGTGCCAGCAGTCGGGACAGGGACGAGACCCAGTACTTC. It is translated as CASSRDRDETQYF.

The rearrangement uses TRBV12-5 and TRBJ2-3; D remains ambiguous. The CDR3 contains 15 residues. Trimming pared 2 bases from V and 2 bases from J, leaving 11 bases between. Germline values: CDR1 LGHNT, CDR2 FRNRAP. The CDR3 loop is CASGLRQYNTDTQYF. DNA of the CDR3: TGTGCTAGTGGTTTGCGGCAGTACAACACAGATACGCAGTATTTT.

DNA of the CDR3: TGTGCCAGCTCACCTAAGGTATTGGACACTTCACCCCTCCACTTT. This codes for CASSPKVLDTSPLHF. The genes are TRBV18 and TRBJ1-6; D possibly corresponds to TRBD1 (5 bases). From germline, CDR1 is KGHSH and CDR2 LQKENI. The CDR3 runs to 15 residues. V lost 3 bases and J 9 bases, leaving 15 bases between the germline ends.

The rearrangement joins TRBV4-2 to TRBJ2-1, with TRBD2 matching 11 bases. With V trimmed by 0 bases and J by 4 bases, 5 bases remained unmatched. Germline V lookup: CDR1 LGHNA, CDR2 YNFKEQ. The CDR3 runs 17 residues. CDR3 DNA sequence: TGTGCCAGCAGCCAAGATCTTCTAGCGGGGGGATACAATGAGCAGTTCTTC. Translation: CASSQDLLAGGYNEQFF.

This clone was detected once. The chain has TRBV7-2 and TRBJ2-1; D possibly matches TRBD1 or TRBD2 (6 bases each). There are 16 residues in the CDR3. V was clipped by 5 bases and J by 15 bases, with 29 bases between them. Germline V gives CDR1 SGHTA, CDR2 FQGNSA. CDR3 sequence reads: CASSPYLGAGEENTFF. The CDR3 nucleotides read TGTGCCAGCAGCCCCTACCTGGGGGCAGGGGAGGAGAATACGTTCTTC.